The 6 T cell receptor beta chains in this list originate from one sample, sequenced in a study of CD8 T cells in Susac syndrome. Random hexamers primed reverse transcription of about 0.5 to 1 ug RNA. TCRdb itself ran the immunoSEQ multiplex PCR reads through MiXCR, one entry per CDR3 protein. The sample lists about 240,000 distinct CDR3 sequences, less than 96% occurring once. Sequenced input: CD4+ T cells from PBMCs. These receptors originate from a human donor with Susac syndrome.

The chain recombines TRBV28 with TRBJ2-7; either TRBD1 or TRBD2 may fit D (5 bases each). This CDR3 spans 13 amino acids. Trimming took 8 bases from V and 6 from J, leaving 17 bases between them. Germline V CDR1 and CDR2: MDHEN, SYDVKM. The CDR3: CASGQTQEGEQYF. CDR3 in DNA: TGTGCCAGCGGACAAACTCAAGAGGGCGAGCAGTACTTC.

The DNA of the CDR3 is TGTGCCAGCAGTCCGCGTAATGAGCAGTTCTTC. Encoded protein: CASSPRNEQFF. V usage is TRBV12-3 or TRBV12-4 and J usage is TRBJ2-1; D is unresolved. V was cut by 5 bases and J by 7 bases, with 6 bases left in between. The CDR3 is 11 residues long.

The rearrangement uses TRBV20-1 and TRBJ1-5, with D possibly matching TRBD1 (6 bases). This CDR3 contains 14 residues. Germline V gives CDR1 DFQATT, CDR2 SNEGSKA (reference sequence). Trimming removed 2 bases from V and 4 bases from J, with 12 bases in between. The CDR3 protein is CSARPGGGNQPQHF. CDR3 in DNA: TGCAGTGCTAGACCCGGGGGCGGAAATCAGCCCCAGCATTTT.

The chain links TRBV19 to TRBJ2-6; maybe TRBD1 (5 bases). Germline V gene sequence: CDR1 LNHDA, CDR2 SQIVND (reference sequence). CDR3 length: 15 amino acids. Trimming took 3 bases from V and 0 from J, leaving 6 bases between them. For the CDR3, the DNA is TGTGCCAGTAGTATGACAGTCTCTGGGGCCAACGTCCTGACTTTC. It encodes CASSMTVSGANVLTF.

This chain links TRBV29-1 with TRBJ2-3; 7 nucleotides line up with TRBD2. The V segment lost 5 bases and the J segment 3 bases; nucleotides outside the gene matches: 14. Germline-derived CDR1 and CDR2 are SQVTM and ANQGSEA. This CDR3 region has 16 residues. CDR3 nucleotide sequence: TGCAGCGTTATCCGCGAAGGGACTACGGGGACAGATACGCAGTATTTT. It translates to CSVIREGTTGTDTQYF.

This sequence joins TRBV20-1 and TRBJ1-2, with TRBD1 as a possible D gene (5 bases). V was clipped by 1 base and J by 2 bases, with 8 bases between them. This CDR3 spans 13 amino acids. CDR1 and CDR2 from the germline V gene are DFQATT and SNEGSKA (reference sequence). The CDR3 region has the DNA TGCAGTGCTAGAGGACGGGGGAACTATGGCTACACCTTC. The encoded protein is CSARGRGNYGYTF.